This record covers a single T cell receptor (beta chain). These data originate in a study of control samples from healthy donors and cancer patients. The CDR3 spans 15 residues. After removal of 4 bases from V and 10 bases from J, the junction contained 8 bases not matched to a gene. Germline V lookup: CDR1 SGHRS, CDR2 YFSETQ. Clones were sequenced by immunoSEQ multiplex PCR, and TCRdb holds only the in-frame ones, with some missing. The sample holds roughly 88,000 clones, 91% seen once. The chain has TRBV5-1 and TRBJ1-6, with 10 bases matching TRBD1. The receptor's source is a man over 45 in good health. Sequenced input: blood. The CDR3 nucleotides read TGCGCCAGCAGCCCCCGGGACAGGGGTGTCTCACCCCTCCACTTT. Translated, it gives CASSPRDRGVSPLHF.